These 15 T cell receptor beta chains originate from one sample sequenced in a study of PD-1 blockade in classical Hodgkin lymphoma. Every patient was affected by relapse after autologous stem cell transplantation, while exposure to brentuximab vedotin was not uniform. Some clones are missing from TCRdb's copy, which holds only in-frame ones; the method was immunoSEQ multiplex PCR. The sample holds roughly 96,000 clones, approximately 92% seen once. Specimen: peripheral blood mononuclear cells (PBMCs), collected before the second cycle of nivolumab. These receptors were collected from a human donor with classical Hodgkin lymphoma.

The V and J genes are TRBV5-6 and TRBJ2-2, with D perhaps matching TRBD1 or TRBD2 (5 bases each). CDR1 and CDR2 (germline): SGHDT, YYEEEE. V was clipped by 1 base and J by 5 bases, with 9 bases between them. The CDR3 length is 14 residues. DNA for the CDR3: TGTGCCAGCAGCTTGCCGTGGGGGACCGGGGAGCTGTTTTTT. It specifies CASSLPWGTGELFF.

This clone showed up just once. J is TRBJ2-1 and V is TRBV6-1; 11 bases fit TRBD2. V shed 2 bases, J shed 8 bases, and the junction held 5 bases outside the gene matches. Per germline, CDR1 MNHNS and CDR2 SASEGT. The CDR3 sequence is 15 residues long. The CDR3 reads CASSERTSGSDEQFF. CDR3 DNA: TGTGCCAGCAGTGAACGTACTAGCGGGAGCGATGAGCAGTTCTTC.

The chain couples TRBV28 to TRBJ1-5, with TRBD1 as a possible D gene (6 bases). The CDR3 loop spans 16 amino acids. Germline CDR1 is MDHEN and CDR2 is SYDVKM. V was trimmed by 6 bases and J by 2 bases, leaving 17 bases between them. The chain's CDR3 is CASSPSRHRGNQPQHF. The CDR3 DNA reads TGTGCCAGCAGCCCCTCCCGCCACAGGGGCAATCAGCCCCAGCATTTT.

The rearrangement joins TRBV7-9 to TRBJ1-1; no clear D gene. V shed 1 base and J shed 6 bases, with 6 bases lying between them. Per the germline V gene, CDR1 is SEHNR and CDR2 is FQNEAQ (reference sequence). The CDR3 spans 12 residues. This CDR3 is CASSLGYAEAFF. CDR3 bases: TGTGCCAGCAGCTTAGGGTATGCTGAAGCTTTCTTT.

The rearrangement joins TRBV7-9 to TRBJ2-7; D is undetermined. Deletions cut 2 bases from V and 1 base from J, with 9 bases between. This CDR3 spans 14 amino acids. Per the germline V gene, CDR1 is SEHNR and CDR2 is FQNEAQ (reference sequence). The CDR3: CASSLSTDSYEQYF. CDR3 sequence (DNA): TGTGCCAGCAGCTTATCGACCGATTCCTACGAGCAGTACTTC. The full variable domain, with the rest looked up from reference TRBV7-9 and TRBJ2-7, is DTGVSQNPRHKITKRGQNVTFRCDPISEHNRLYWYRQTLGQGPEFLTYFQNEAQLEKSRLLSDRFSAERPKGSFSTLEIQRTEQGDSAMYLCASSLSTDSYEQYFGPGTRLTVT.

The chain is built from TRBV5-4 and TRBJ2-5; D is perhaps TRBD2 (6 bases). CDR1 is SGHNT and CDR2 is YYREEE in the germline V gene (reference sequence). The CDR3 is 14 amino acids. Trimming removed 4 bases from V and 4 bases from J, with 14 bases in between. CDR3 bases: TGTGCCAGCAGCCTCAAAACGGGAGTAGAGACCCAGTACTTC. Translated: CASSLKTGVETQYF.

The chain couples TRBV5-4 to TRBJ1-1; TRBD1 aligns across 7 bases. This CDR3 spans 14 amino acids. CDR1 is SGHNT and CDR2 is YYREEE in the germline V gene (reference sequence). The junction had 6 bases not matched to a gene; V was cut back by 4 bases and J by 3 bases. In nucleotides, the CDR3 is TGTGCCAGCAGCATGGGGGACAGCTACACTGAAGCTTTCTTT. Amino acid sequence: CASSMGDSYTEAFF.

The rearrangement joins TRBV16 to TRBJ2-1; D perhaps matches TRBD1 (6 bases). The CDR3 runs to 17 residues. Trimming cost V 3 bases and J 4 bases, with 19 bases left between them. Germline V gene sequence: CDR1 KGHSY, CDR2 FQNENV. This CDR3 is CASSHGGPGQLYNEQFF. In DNA form, the CDR3 reads TGTGCCAGCAGCCATGGAGGTCCAGGACAGTTGTACAATGAGCAGTTCTTC.

This clone was detected once. V usage is TRBV2 and J usage is TRBJ2-5, with a possible D match to TRBD1 (5 bases). This CDR3 is 13 amino acids long. Trimming stripped 7 bases from V and 3 bases from J, with 12 bases between. Looked up from germline, CDR1 is SNHLY and CDR2 is FYNNEI. The CDR3 sequence is CASNGHSEETQYF. The CDR3 bases are TGTGCCAGCAATGGACACTCGGAAGAGACCCAGTACTTC. Full variable domain (outside the CDR3, taken from reference TRBV2 and TRBJ2-5): EPEVTQTPSHQVTQMGQEVILRCVPISNHLYFYWYRQILGQKVEFLVSFYNNEISEKSEIFDDQFSVERPDGSNFTLKIRSTKLEDSAMYFCASNGHSEETQYFGPGTRLLVL.

CDR3: CASSLTGAKNIQYF. The CDR3 coding sequence is TGTGCCAGCAGCTTGACAGGAGCCAAAAACATTCAGTACTTC. The rearrangement links TRBV5-4 to TRBJ2-4; D possibly corresponds to TRBD1 (5 bases). Trimming shortened V by 1 base and J by 0 bases, and 5 bases separated the two germline ends. The CDR3 is made up of 14 amino acids. CDR1 and CDR2 (germline): SGHNT, YYREEE (reference sequence). Drawing the rest from reference TRBV5-4 and TRBJ2-4, the complete variable domain is ETGVTQSPTHLIKTRGQQVTLRCSSQSGHNTVSWYQQALGQGPQFIFQYYREEENGRGNFPPRFSGLQFPNYSSELNVNALELDDSALYLCASSLTGAKNIQYFGAGTRLSVL.

The V call is TRBV5-1, the J call TRBJ1-3; D not resolved. The CDR3 spans 17 residues. Germline V gene data show CDR1 as SGHRS and CDR2 as YFSETQ. Trimming stripped 4 bases from V and 0 bases from J, with 17 bases between. This CDR3 reads CASSPAPIQSSGNTIYF. The CDR3 DNA sequence: TGCGCCAGCAGCCCGGCCCCAATACAGAGCTCTGGAAACACCATATATTTT.

The CDR3 here is CASSGAQQGDNEQFF. As DNA, the CDR3 is TGCGCCAGCAGCGGCGCTCAACAGGGGGACAATGAGCAGTTCTTC. This sequence joins TRBV5-1 and TRBJ2-1; 8 bases align to TRBD1. The CDR3 runs 15 residues. Germline V lookup: CDR1 SGHRS, CDR2 YFSETQ. The ends lost 4 bases at V and 5 bases at J; junction bases unmatched: 8.

This sequence joins TRBV10-3 and TRBJ1-1; D gene unclear. V shed 6 bases and J shed 0 bases, with 8 bases lying between them. CDR1 and CDR2 from the germline V gene are ENHRY and SYGVKD. The CDR3 extends over 13 amino acids. The CDR3 DNA reads as TGTGCCATCAGGAGGGATTTGAACACTGAAGCTTTCTTT. Encoded protein: CAIRRDLNTEAFF.

V gene TRBV6-1 combines with J gene TRBJ1-3; no clear D. Deletions cut 4 bases from V and 0 bases from J, with 10 bases between. The germline CDR1 and CDR2 sequences are MNHNS and SASEGT. CDR3 length: 15 residues. This CDR3 reads CASSVHSASGNTIYF. Here the CDR3 DNA reads TGTGCCAGCAGTGTTCACAGCGCCTCTGGAAACACCATATATTTT.

The chain carries TRBV5-1 and TRBJ2-5, with 9 bases aligning to TRBD1. The CDR3 runs to 14 residues. V lost 4 bases to trimming and J lost 2 bases; unmatched junction nucleotides: 3. Per germline, CDR1 SGHRS and CDR2 YFSETQ. CDR3 sequence (DNA): TGCGCCAGCAGCCCCGGACAGGGGCAAGAGACCCAGTACTTC. Translating gives CASSPGQGQETQYF.